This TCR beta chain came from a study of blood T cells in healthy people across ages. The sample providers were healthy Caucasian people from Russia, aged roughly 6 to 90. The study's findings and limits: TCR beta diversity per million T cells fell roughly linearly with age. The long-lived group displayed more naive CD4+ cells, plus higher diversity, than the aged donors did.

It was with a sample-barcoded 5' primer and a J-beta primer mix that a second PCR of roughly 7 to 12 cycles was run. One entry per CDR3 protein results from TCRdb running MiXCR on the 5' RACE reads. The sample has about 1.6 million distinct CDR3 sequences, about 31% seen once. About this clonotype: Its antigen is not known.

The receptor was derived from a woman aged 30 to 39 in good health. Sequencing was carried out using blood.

DNA of the CDR3: TGCGCCAGCAGCTTTTCCTTGCCCTCGGGGTCAGGGAATGGGCAAGAGACCCAGTACTTC. It codes for CASSFSLPSGSGNGQETQYF. The chain uses TRBV5-1 and TRBJ2-5, with D perhaps matching TRBD1 or TRBD2 (5 bases each). V was pared by 2 bases and J by 2 bases, with 28 bases between. The length of the CDR3 is 20 residues. CDR1 is SGHRS and CDR2 is YFSETQ in the germline V gene. Complete variable domain (other parts from reference TRBV5-1 and TRBJ2-5): KAGVTQTPRYLIKTRGQQVTLSCSPISGHRSVSWYQQTPGQGLQFLFEYFSETQRNKGNFPGRFSGRQFSNSRSEMNVSTLELGDSALYLCASSFSLPSGSGNGQETQYFGPGTRLLVL.